This TCR beta chain was identified in a study of graft-versus-host responses after intestinal transplantation. In the study overall: Anti-thymocyte globulin served as induction for all recipients, who then took tacrolimus and steroids for approximately 3 years. Study-wide results and limits: Investigators detected GvH clones in recipient marrow, with some emerging earlier in ileum or blood. An association linked early post-transplant HvG declines with peak circulating GvH clone levels.

In regard to this clone: The antigen is not known.

The repertoire was sequenced with immunoSEQ multiplex PCR; TCRdb's copy has only in-frame clones and lacks some. The sample comprises 90,000 to 130,000 clones, 90% to 95% of which are singletons, and 0.5% to 0.6% rests with the top ten. Germline CDR1 and CDR2: SEHNR and FQNEAQ (reference sequence). J lost 4 bases, V lost 5 bases, and 10 bases had no gene match. There are 16 residues in the CDR3. V and J are TRBV7-9 and TRBJ2-7, with 11 bases that match TRBD1. Sample: unstimulated CD8+ T cells sorted from spleen or lymph node cells, taken before intestinal transplant. The sequence was collected from a human donor who received an intestinal transplant. CDR3 sequence: CASSPPGQGVIYEQYF. CDR3 bases: TGTGCCAGCAGCCCCCCGGGACAGGGGGTGATTTACGAGCAGTACTTC.